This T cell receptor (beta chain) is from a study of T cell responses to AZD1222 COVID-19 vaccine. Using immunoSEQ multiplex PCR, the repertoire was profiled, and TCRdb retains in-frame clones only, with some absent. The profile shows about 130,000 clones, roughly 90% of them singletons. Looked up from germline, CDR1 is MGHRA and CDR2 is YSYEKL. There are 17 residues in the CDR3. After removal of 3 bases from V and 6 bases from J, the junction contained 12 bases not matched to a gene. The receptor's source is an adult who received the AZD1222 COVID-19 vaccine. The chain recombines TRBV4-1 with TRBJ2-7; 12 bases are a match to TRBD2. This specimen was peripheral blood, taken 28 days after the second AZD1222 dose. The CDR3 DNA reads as TGCGCCAGCAGCCACGGACTAGCGGGAATATATCCCTCCGAGCAGTACTTC. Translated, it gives CASSHGLAGIYPSEQYF.